This T cell receptor (beta chain) emerged from a study of T cell responses to AZD1222 COVID-19 vaccine. The V gene end was trimmed by 0 bases and the J gene end by 4 bases; junction bases not matched to a gene: 5. CDR1 is SQVTM and CDR2 is ANQGSEA in the germline V gene. This CDR3 has 14 residues. Here immunoSEQ multiplex PCR was the method, and the copy in TCRdb shows in-frame clones only, minus some. The sample carries 180,000 or so clones, 70% to 90% recorded once. The chain is built from TRBV29-1 and TRBJ2-7; 8 bases are shared with TRBD1. The sequenced sample was peripheral blood, obtained 28 days after the second AZD1222 dose. The receptor was derived from an adult who received the AZD1222 COVID-19 vaccine. CDR3 DNA sequence: TGCAGCGTTGAAGACCCAGGGGGCAGGTACGAGCAGTACTTC. It yields the protein CSVEDPGGRYEQYF.